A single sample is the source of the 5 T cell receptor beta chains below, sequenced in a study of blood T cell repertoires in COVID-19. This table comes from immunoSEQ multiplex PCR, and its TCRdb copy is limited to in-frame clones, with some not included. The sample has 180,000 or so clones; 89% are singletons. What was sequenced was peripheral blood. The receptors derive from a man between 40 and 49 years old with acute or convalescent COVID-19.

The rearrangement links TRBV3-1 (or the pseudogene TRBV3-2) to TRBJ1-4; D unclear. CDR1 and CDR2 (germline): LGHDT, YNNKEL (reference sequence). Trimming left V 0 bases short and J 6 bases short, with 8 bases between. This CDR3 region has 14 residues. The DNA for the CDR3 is TGTGCCAGCAGCCAAGATATGGCGGATGAAAAACTGTTTTTT. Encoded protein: CASSQDMADEKLFF.

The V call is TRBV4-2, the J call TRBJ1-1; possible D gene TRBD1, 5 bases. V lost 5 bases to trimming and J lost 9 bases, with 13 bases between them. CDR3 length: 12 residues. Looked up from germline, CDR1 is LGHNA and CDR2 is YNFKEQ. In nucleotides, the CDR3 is TGTGCCAGCAGCAAAAGGGGTAACAAAGCTTTCTTT. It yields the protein CASSKRGNKAFF.

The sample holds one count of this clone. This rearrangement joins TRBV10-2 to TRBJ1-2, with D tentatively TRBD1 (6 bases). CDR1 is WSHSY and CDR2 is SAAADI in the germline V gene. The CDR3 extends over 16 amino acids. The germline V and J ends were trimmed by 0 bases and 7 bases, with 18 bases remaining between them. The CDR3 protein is CASSESTRGALSGYTF. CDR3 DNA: TGCGCCAGCAGTGAGTCGACTCGGGGGGCGCTTAGTGGCTACACCTTC.

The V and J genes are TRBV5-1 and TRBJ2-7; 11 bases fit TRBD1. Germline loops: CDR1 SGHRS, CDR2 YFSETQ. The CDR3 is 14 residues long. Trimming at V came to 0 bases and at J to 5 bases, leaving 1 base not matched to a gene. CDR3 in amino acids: CASSLGTGGDEQYF. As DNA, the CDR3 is TGCGCCAGCAGCTTGGGGACAGGGGGCGACGAGCAGTACTTC.

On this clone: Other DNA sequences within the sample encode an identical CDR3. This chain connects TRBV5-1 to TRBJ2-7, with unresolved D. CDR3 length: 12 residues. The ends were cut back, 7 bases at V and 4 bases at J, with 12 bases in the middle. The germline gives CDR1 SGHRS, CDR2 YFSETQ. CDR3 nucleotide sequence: TGCGCCAGCTCTTTATCCCCTTACGAGCAGTACTTC. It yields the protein CASSLSPYEQYF.